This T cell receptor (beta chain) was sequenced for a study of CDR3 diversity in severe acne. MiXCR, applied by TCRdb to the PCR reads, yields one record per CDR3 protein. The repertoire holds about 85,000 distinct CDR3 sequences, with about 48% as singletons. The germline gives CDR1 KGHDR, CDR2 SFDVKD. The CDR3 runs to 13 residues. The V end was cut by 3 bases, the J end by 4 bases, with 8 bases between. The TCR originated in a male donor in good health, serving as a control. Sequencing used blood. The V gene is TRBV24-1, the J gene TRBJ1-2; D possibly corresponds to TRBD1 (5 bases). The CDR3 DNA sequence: TGTGCCACCAGTGATCACGGGACCTATGGCTACACCTTC. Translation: CATSDHGTYGYTF.